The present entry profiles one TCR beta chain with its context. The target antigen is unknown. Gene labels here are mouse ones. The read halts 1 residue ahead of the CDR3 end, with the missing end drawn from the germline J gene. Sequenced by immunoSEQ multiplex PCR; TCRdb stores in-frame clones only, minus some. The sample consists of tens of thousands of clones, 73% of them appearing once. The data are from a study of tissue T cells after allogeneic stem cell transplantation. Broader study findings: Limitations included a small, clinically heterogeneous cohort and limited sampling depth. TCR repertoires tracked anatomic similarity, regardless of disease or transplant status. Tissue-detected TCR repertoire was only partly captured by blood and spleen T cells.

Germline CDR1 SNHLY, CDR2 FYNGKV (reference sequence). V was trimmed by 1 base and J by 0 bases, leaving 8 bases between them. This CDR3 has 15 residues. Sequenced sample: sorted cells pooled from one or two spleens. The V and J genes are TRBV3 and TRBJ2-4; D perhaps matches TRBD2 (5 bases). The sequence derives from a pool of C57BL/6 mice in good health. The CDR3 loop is CASSLGWGSQNTLYF. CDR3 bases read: TGTGCCAGCAGCTTAGGATGGGGAAGTCAAAACACCTTGTAC.